The rows below give T cell receptor beta chains drawn from one sample of a study of blood T cell repertoires in COVID-19. TCRdb's copy holds only in-frame clones and misses some; the assay was immunoSEQ multiplex PCR. Here the sample spans 300,000 to 350,000 clones, approximately 87% being singletons. The sequencing sample was made of peripheral blood. The source is a woman in her forties or fifties with COVID-19, enrolled during active disease. CDR3s include the opening cysteine and the closing phenylalanine or tryptophan. The D gene is left open where the match is weak. The size field is filled for only some rows; it gives once, few, many or a size class.

cdr3_nt: TGTGCCAGCAGCCATGCCCGTCGGAGGGCCTCCCCTATGTATTGGTACTTC
cdr3_aa: CASSHARRRASPMYWYF
j_call: TRBJ2-7
clone_size: -
d_call: -
v_call: TRBV25-1

cdr3_nt: TGTGCCTGGAGAGCCAGGGATTATAATTCACCCCTCCACTTT
cdr3_aa: CAWRARDYNSPLHF
j_call: TRBJ1-6
clone_size: -
d_call: -
v_call: TRBV30

cdr3_nt: TGTGCCAGCAGCCCGGGGGGGCTAGGTTATAATGAGCAGTTCTTC
cdr3_aa: CASSPGGLGYNEQFF
j_call: TRBJ2-1
clone_size: -
d_call: TRBD2
v_call: TRBV11-2

cdr3_nt: TGTGCCATCAGGGAGGGACTAGCGGGAGTGGATGAGCAGTACTTC
cdr3_aa: CAIREGLAGVDEQYF
j_call: TRBJ2-7
clone_size: -
d_call: TRBD2
v_call: TRBV10-3

cdr3_nt: TGTGCCAGTAGTATAAGTATGAGGGTGAAGGTCACCTTC
cdr3_aa: CASSISMRVKVTF
j_call: TRBJ1-2
clone_size: -
d_call: -
v_call: TRBV19

cdr3_nt: TGCGCCAGCAGCGTGACAGGCGGGAATGAAAAACTGTTTTTT
cdr3_aa: CASSVTGGNEKLFF
j_call: TRBJ1-4
clone_size: once
d_call: -
v_call: TRBV5-1

cdr3_nt: TGTGCCTGGAGTGTAAGGGCCAGGGCGGGACGGAATGAGCAGTTCTTC
cdr3_aa: CAWSVRARAGRNEQFF
j_call: TRBJ2-1
clone_size: -
d_call: -
v_call: TRBV30

cdr3_nt: TGCGCCAGCAGCCCCAATCTAGCGAACGTCTACGAGCAGTACTTC
cdr3_aa: CASSPNLANVYEQYF
j_call: TRBJ2-7
clone_size: -
d_call: -
v_call: TRBV5-1

cdr3_nt: TGCGCCAGCAGCCAAGTCGGGGGACGACAGGGGGCAGACTATGGCTACACCTTC
cdr3_aa: CASSQVGGRQGADYGYTF
j_call: TRBJ1-2
clone_size: -
d_call: TRBD1
v_call: TRBV4-1

cdr3_nt: TGTGCCAGCAGCTTATCAGGGTGGGAGACCCAGTACTTC
cdr3_aa: CASSLSGWETQYF
j_call: TRBJ2-5
clone_size: -
d_call: -
v_call: TRBV11-3

cdr3_nt: TGTGCCAGCAGTTTTATGCCGGACACTTCCTACGAGCAGTACTTC
cdr3_aa: CASSFMPDTSYEQYF
j_call: TRBJ2-7
clone_size: -
d_call: -
v_call: TRBV27

cdr3_nt: TGTGCCAGCAGCGCGGGGTCGCTCCCGGAGGGCGAGCAGTACTTC
cdr3_aa: CASSAGSLPEGEQYF
j_call: TRBJ2-7
clone_size: few
d_call: -
v_call: TRBV25-1

cdr3_nt: TGTGCCAGCCGCTCATTCCTTGGCGCGGATGAGCAGTTCTTC
cdr3_aa: CASRSFLGADEQFF
j_call: TRBJ2-1
clone_size: -
d_call: -
v_call: TRBV7-9

cdr3_nt: TGTGCCAGTAAGGGGGGAGGGCTCGGGACAGATACGCAGTATTTT
cdr3_aa: CASKGGGLGTDTQYF
j_call: TRBJ2-3
clone_size: -
d_call: -
v_call: TRBV19

cdr3_nt: TGTGCCAGCAGTTCCGGGACAGCGCGGAACAATCAGCCCCAGCATTTT
cdr3_aa: CASSSGTARNNQPQHF
j_call: TRBJ1-5
clone_size: -
d_call: TRBD1
v_call: TRBV2

cdr3_nt: TGTGCCAGCAGTGGACAAGACGGCCTCAATCAGCCCCAGCATTTT
cdr3_aa: CASSGQDGLNQPQHF
j_call: TRBJ1-5
clone_size: -
d_call: -
v_call: TRBV2

cdr3_nt: TGTGCCAGCAGCCAAGATCGGGGCCAGGGGGAATATGGCTACACCTTC
cdr3_aa: CASSQDRGQGEYGYTF
j_call: TRBJ1-2
clone_size: -
d_call: TRBD1
v_call: TRBV14

cdr3_nt: TGTGCCAGCAGCTACCTCGGGAGGGGGCAGGGTGAGCAGTTCTTC
cdr3_aa: CASSYLGRGQGEQFF
j_call: TRBJ2-1
clone_size: -
d_call: -
v_call: TRBV11-2

cdr3_nt: TGTGCCAGCAGCTTAGATACAGGGGGAGGTGGCTACACCTTC
cdr3_aa: CASSLDTGGGGYTF
j_call: TRBJ1-2
clone_size: -
d_call: TRBD1
v_call: TRBV11-2

cdr3_nt: TGTGCCTGGAGTGTGGTGAGGAATGAGCAGTTCTTC
cdr3_aa: CAWSVVRNEQFF
j_call: TRBJ2-1
clone_size: -
d_call: -
v_call: TRBV30

cdr3_nt: TGTGCCAGCAGCCGAACAGGGAGTGTAGGGGAAAAACTGTTTTTT
cdr3_aa: CASSRTGSVGEKLFF
j_call: TRBJ1-4
clone_size: -
d_call: -
v_call: TRBV7-8

cdr3_nt: TGTGCCAGCAGCTTAGGGACAGGGGGCAACACCGGGGAGCTGTTTTTT
cdr3_aa: CASSLGTGGNTGELFF
j_call: TRBJ2-2
clone_size: -
d_call: TRBD1
v_call: TRBV7-6

cdr3_nt: TGTGCCAGCAGCTCGGGACTAAGAGGCTACGAGCAGTACTTC
cdr3_aa: CASSSGLRGYEQYF
j_call: TRBJ2-7
clone_size: -
d_call: TRBD2
v_call: TRBV11-1

cdr3_nt: TGTGCCAGCAGTCCGGCGCCGGGACTAGCTCCCCCCCTCAAAAACATTCAGTACTTC
cdr3_aa: CASSPAPGLAPPLKNIQYF
j_call: TRBJ2-4
clone_size: -
d_call: TRBD2
v_call: TRBV6-6

cdr3_nt: TGTGCCAGCAGCCGCCAAACGGGGGGCGCGTCCTACGAGCAGTACTTC
cdr3_aa: CASSRQTGGASYEQYF
j_call: TRBJ2-7
clone_size: -
d_call: -
v_call: TRBV6-2/TRBV6-3

cdr3_nt: TGTGCCAGCAGCTTGGCCGACAGGGCCTATGGCTACACCTTC
cdr3_aa: CASSLADRAYGYTF
j_call: TRBJ1-2
clone_size: -
d_call: TRBD1
v_call: TRBV5-6

cdr3_nt: TGTGCCAGCTCCTGGGGCGCGTTCTACGAGCAGTACTTC
cdr3_aa: CASSWGAFYEQYF
j_call: TRBJ2-7
clone_size: -
d_call: -
v_call: TRBV27

cdr3_nt: TGTGCCAGCAGTGACATCGGTGATACGCAGTATTTT
cdr3_aa: CASSDIGDTQYF
j_call: TRBJ2-3
clone_size: -
d_call: -
v_call: TRBV6-4

cdr3_nt: TGTGCCAGCAGCAGTAAGGGGAACACAGATACGCAGTATTTT
cdr3_aa: CASSSKGNTDTQYF
j_call: TRBJ2-3
clone_size: -
d_call: -
v_call: TRBV21-1

cdr3_nt: TGCAGCGCTACCGACAGTTCCACAACGTATAGCAATCAGCCCCAGCATTTT
cdr3_aa: CSATDSSTTYSNQPQHF
j_call: TRBJ1-5
clone_size: -
d_call: -
v_call: TRBV29-1

cdr3_nt: TGTGCCAGCAGGTCGAGGGACAGAAATCAGCCCCAGCATTTT
cdr3_aa: CASRSRDRNQPQHF
j_call: TRBJ1-5
clone_size: -
d_call: TRBD1
v_call: TRBV3-1/TRBV3-2

cdr3_nt: TGTGCCAGCTCACCACAAACTAGCGGCCAGGAGAGGGAGTTCTTC
cdr3_aa: CASSPQTSGQEREFF
j_call: TRBJ2-1
clone_size: -
d_call: TRBD2
v_call: TRBV18

cdr3_nt: TGTGCCAGCAGCGTAAAGCCGGGACAGGGTCAAGAGACCCAGTACTTC
cdr3_aa: CASSVKPGQGQETQYF
j_call: TRBJ2-5
clone_size: -
d_call: TRBD1
v_call: TRBV9

cdr3_nt: TGTGCCAGCTCACCTGGGACAGATAGCAATCAGCCCCAGCATTTT
cdr3_aa: CASSPGTDSNQPQHF
j_call: TRBJ1-5
clone_size: -
d_call: TRBD1
v_call: TRBV18

cdr3_nt: TGTGCCTGGAGTGCGGGGTTGACCATAGAGACCCAGTACTTC
cdr3_aa: CAWSAGLTIETQYF
j_call: TRBJ2-5
clone_size: -
d_call: -
v_call: TRBV30

cdr3_nt: TGTGCCACCAGTGATTCCCTAGTTCCCTACGAGCAGTACTTC
cdr3_aa: CATSDSLVPYEQYF
j_call: TRBJ2-7
clone_size: -
d_call: -
v_call: TRBV24-1

cdr3_nt: TGCGCCAGCAGGGAAGGACAGGGGAGGGACTATGGCTACACCTTC
cdr3_aa: CASREGQGRDYGYTF
j_call: TRBJ1-2
clone_size: -
d_call: TRBD1
v_call: TRBV10-2

cdr3_nt: TGTGCCAGCAGCTTAACCGGGACAGGGAATGGCTACACCTTC
cdr3_aa: CASSLTGTGNGYTF
j_call: TRBJ1-2
clone_size: -
d_call: TRBD1
v_call: TRBV7-9

cdr3_nt: TGTGCCAGTAGTGAGCTAGCGGGAGGGAGGAATGAGCAGTTCTTC
cdr3_aa: CASSELAGGRNEQFF
j_call: TRBJ2-1
clone_size: -
d_call: TRBD2
v_call: TRBV19

cdr3_nt: TGTGCCAGCAGCTCACGGACAGGGACTCAGTCCGGCTACACCTTC
cdr3_aa: CASSSRTGTQSGYTF
j_call: TRBJ1-2
clone_size: -
d_call: TRBD1
v_call: TRBV7-2

cdr3_nt: TGCGCCAGCAGTGATTGGAGGGCGGAAAGTGAAGCTTTCTTT
cdr3_aa: CASSDWRAESEAFF
j_call: TRBJ1-1
clone_size: -
d_call: -
v_call: TRBV10-1

cdr3_nt: TGCGCCAGCGGGGACTTTTACGGCTACACCTTC
cdr3_aa: CASGDFYGYTF
j_call: TRBJ1-2
clone_size: -
d_call: -
v_call: TRBV5-1

cdr3_nt: TGTGCCAGCAGCCAAGGTTCCCGACTAGCGGGTTCCCCAGATACGCAGTATTTT
cdr3_aa: CASSQGSRLAGSPDTQYF
j_call: TRBJ2-3
clone_size: -
d_call: TRBD2
v_call: TRBV14

cdr3_nt: TGCAGCGTTGAAAGGCAGGGAATCGCCGAGCAGTACTTC
cdr3_aa: CSVERQGIAEQYF
j_call: TRBJ2-7
clone_size: -
d_call: -
v_call: TRBV29-1

cdr3_nt: TGTGCCAGCAGTAGCGGGAGGCGGAATGAGCAGTTCTTC
cdr3_aa: CASSSGRRNEQFF
j_call: TRBJ2-1
clone_size: -
d_call: TRBD2
v_call: TRBV6-4

cdr3_nt: TGTGCCAGCAGTCTTGGACAGCGCACAGATACGCAGTATTTT
cdr3_aa: CASSLGQRTDTQYF
j_call: TRBJ2-3
clone_size: -
d_call: -
v_call: TRBV2